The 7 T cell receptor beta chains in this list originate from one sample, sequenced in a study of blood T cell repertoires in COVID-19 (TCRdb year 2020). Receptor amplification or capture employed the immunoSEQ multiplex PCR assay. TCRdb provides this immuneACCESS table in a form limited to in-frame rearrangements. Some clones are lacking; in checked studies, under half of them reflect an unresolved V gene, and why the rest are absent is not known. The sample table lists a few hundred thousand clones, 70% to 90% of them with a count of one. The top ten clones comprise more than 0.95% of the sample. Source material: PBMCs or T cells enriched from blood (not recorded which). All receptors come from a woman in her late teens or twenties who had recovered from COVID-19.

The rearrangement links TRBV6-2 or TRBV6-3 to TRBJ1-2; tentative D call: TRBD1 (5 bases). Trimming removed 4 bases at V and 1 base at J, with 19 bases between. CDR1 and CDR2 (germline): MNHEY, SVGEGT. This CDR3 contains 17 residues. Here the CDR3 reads CASSSQQALLLNYGYTF. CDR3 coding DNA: TGTGCCAGCAGTTCACAACAGGCGCTTCTACTTAACTATGGCTACACCTTC.

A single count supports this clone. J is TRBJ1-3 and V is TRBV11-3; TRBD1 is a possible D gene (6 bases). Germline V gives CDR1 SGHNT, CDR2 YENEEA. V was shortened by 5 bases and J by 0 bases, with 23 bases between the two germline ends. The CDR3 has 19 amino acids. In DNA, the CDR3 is TGTGCCAGCAGCACGCGCCTGGGGGCAGTAATTCACTCTGGAAACACCATATATTTT. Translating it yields CASSTRLGAVIHSGNTIYF.

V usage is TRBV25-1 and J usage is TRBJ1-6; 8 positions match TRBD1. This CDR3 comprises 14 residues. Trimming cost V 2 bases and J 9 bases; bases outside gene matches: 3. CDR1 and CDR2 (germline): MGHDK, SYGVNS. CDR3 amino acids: CASSERQGASPLHF. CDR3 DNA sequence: TGTGCCAGCAGTGAAAGGCAGGGGGCTTCACCCCTCCACTTT.

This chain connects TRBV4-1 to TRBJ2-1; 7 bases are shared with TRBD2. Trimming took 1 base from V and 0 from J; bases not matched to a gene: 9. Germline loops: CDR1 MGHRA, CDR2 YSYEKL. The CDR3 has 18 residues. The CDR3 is CASSQGSGTISSYNEQFF. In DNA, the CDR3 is TGCGCCAGCAGCCAAGGATCCGGGACTATTAGCTCCTACAATGAGCAGTTCTTC.

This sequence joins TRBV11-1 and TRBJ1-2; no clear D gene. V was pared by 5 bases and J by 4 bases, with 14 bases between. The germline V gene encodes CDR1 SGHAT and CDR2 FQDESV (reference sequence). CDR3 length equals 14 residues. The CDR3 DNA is TGTGCCAGCAGCCCTCATGGACTGTCCTATGGCTACACCTTC. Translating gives CASSPHGLSYGYTF.

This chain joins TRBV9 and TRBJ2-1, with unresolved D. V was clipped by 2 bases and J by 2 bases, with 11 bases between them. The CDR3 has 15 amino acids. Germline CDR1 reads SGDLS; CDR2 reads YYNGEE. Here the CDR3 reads CASSVGSGPYNEQFF. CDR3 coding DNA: TGTGCCAGCAGCGTCGGGTCTGGTCCCTACAATGAGCAGTTCTTC.

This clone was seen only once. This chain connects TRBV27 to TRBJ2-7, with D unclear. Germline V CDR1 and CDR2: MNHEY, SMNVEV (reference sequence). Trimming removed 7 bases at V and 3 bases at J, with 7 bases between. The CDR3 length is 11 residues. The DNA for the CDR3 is TGTGCCAGCACTGACTTCTACGAGCAGTACTTC. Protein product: CASTDFYEQYF.